These 31 T cell receptor beta chains were all obtained from the same sample, sequenced in a study of radiotherapy plus CTLA-4 blockade in lung cancer. This table comes from immunoSEQ multiplex PCR, and its TCRdb copy is limited to in-frame clones, with some not included. The profile shows roughly 98,000 clones, about four fifths of them singletons. This specimen was peripheral blood, taken from a patient treated with radiotherapy plus ipilimumab. All receptors derive from a human donor with non-small cell lung cancer that progressed on radiotherapy plus ipilimumab.

There are a few counts of this clone. This chain joins TRBV7-9 and TRBJ1-2; D gene ambiguous. V lost 0 bases to trimming and J lost 4 bases, with 6 bases between them. CDR3 length equals 13 residues. CDR1 is SEHNR, CDR2 FQNEAQ, per germline (reference sequence). The CDR3 loop reads CASSLAGSYGYTF. Here the CDR3 DNA reads TGTGCCAGCAGCTTAGCAGGGTCCTATGGCTACACCTTC.

The rearrangement uses TRBV5-1 and TRBJ1-1; possibly TRBD1 for D (6 bases). The CDR3 runs 15 residues. The germline CDR1 and CDR2 sequences are SGHRS and YFSETQ. Trimming took 0 bases from V and 11 from J, leaving 20 bases between them. CDR3 in amino acids: CASSLGGGALQAAFF. For the CDR3, the DNA is TGCGCCAGCAGCTTGGGAGGGGGGGCCCTCCAGGCGGCTTTCTTT. Full variable domain (missing parts from reference TRBV5-1 and TRBJ1-1): KAGVTQTPRYLIKTRGQQVTLSCSPISGHRSVSWYQQTPGQGLQFLFEYFSETQRNKGNFPGRFSGRQFSNSRSEMNVSTLELGDSALYLCASSLGGGALQAAFFGQGTRLTVV.

This clone was picked up a small number of times. The chain is built from TRBV6-5 and TRBJ1-5; D uncertain. This CDR3 contains 14 residues. Germline values: CDR1 MNHEY, CDR2 SVGAGI. The V and J ends lost 8 bases and 3 bases respectively, with 14 bases between them. This CDR3 reads CASSLSRFNQPQHF. CDR3 sequence (DNA): TGTGCCAGCTCCCTTTCGCGGTTCAATCAGCCCCAGCATTTT.

The chain carries TRBV7-3 and TRBJ2-1; the match to TRBD2 covers 10 bases. This CDR3 contains 15 residues. The germline V gene has CDR1 SGHTA and CDR2 FQGTGA. J gave up 0 bases and V 5 bases, and 1 base lay outside the gene matches. CDR3 loop: CASSASGSSYNEQFF. CDR3 nucleotides: TGTGCCAGCAGCGCTAGCGGGAGCTCCTACAATGAGCAGTTCTTC. The whole variable domain, remainder taken from reference TRBV7-3 and TRBJ2-1, is GAGVSQTPSNKVTEKGKYVELRCDPISGHTALYWYRQSLGQGPEFLIYFQGTGAADDSGLPNDRFFAVRPEGSVSTLKIQRTERGDSAVYLCASSASGSSYNEQFFGPGTRLTVL.

The rearrangement joins TRBV5-6 to TRBJ2-2; 7 nucleotides align to TRBD2. With 4 bases clipped from V and 4 bases from J, the junction kept 4 bases outside the gene matches. The CDR3 length is 14 residues. Per germline, CDR1 SGHDT and CDR2 YYEEEE. For the CDR3, the DNA is TGTGCCAGCAGCCGGGAGGCCAGCACCGGGGAGCTGTTTTTT. It encodes CASSREASTGELFF.

The chain combines TRBV7-2 with TRBJ1-3; D is unresolved. The germline gives CDR1 SGHTA, CDR2 FQGNSA. The CDR3 is made up of 12 amino acids. Trimming shortened V by 5 bases and J by 0 bases, and 2 bases separated the two germline ends. The CDR3 DNA follows: TGTGCCAGCAGCAACTCTGGAAACACCATATATTTT. It is translated as CASSNSGNTIYF.

CDR3 sequence: CSVQGTNEQFF. The CDR3, as DNA: TGCAGTGTCCAGGGAACGAATGAGCAGTTCTTC. The chain carries TRBV20-1 and TRBJ2-1; possible D gene TRBD1, 5 bases. Trimming removed 7 bases from V and 7 bases from J, with 11 bases in between. Germline V CDR1 and CDR2: DFQATT, SNEGSKA (reference sequence). This CDR3 is 11 amino acids long.

There are a few counts of this clone. The chain has TRBV5-1 and TRBJ2-3, with 9 bases identical to TRBD2. J lost 5 bases, V lost 4 bases, and 5 bases had no gene match. This CDR3 is 14 amino acids long. In germline, CDR1 is SGHRS, CDR2 YFSETQ. The CDR3 is CASSISGGIDTQYF. CDR3 DNA sequence: TGCGCCAGCAGCATCAGCGGGGGGATAGATACGCAGTATTTT.

Here the CDR3 reads CASRRDGYYNSPLHF. The CDR3, as DNA: TGTGCCAGCAGACGGGACGGATACTATAATTCACCCCTCCACTTT. The chain links TRBV6-5 to TRBJ1-6, with D perhaps matching TRBD1 (5 bases). CDR3 length equals 15 residues. Germline assignment: CDR1 MNHEY and CDR2 SVGAGI. V was shortened by 6 bases and J by 3 bases, with 12 bases between the two germline ends.

The chain links TRBV25-1 to TRBJ1-1, with D perhaps TRBD1 (5 bases). The CDR3 is 17 residues long. CDR1 and CDR2 (germline): MGHDK, SYGVNS. V was trimmed by 4 bases and J by 6 bases, leaving 24 bases between them. The DNA of the CDR3 is TGTGCCAGCAGTGGGATCCCGGGTAGGGGCCCAAGCTCTGAAGCTTTCTTT. Translated: CASSGIPGRGPSSEAFF.

The chain recombines TRBV18 with TRBJ1-1; TRBD1 matches at 7 bases. V dropped 4 bases and J dropped 3; count of bases not matched to a gene: 5. Per the germline V gene, CDR1 is KGHSH and CDR2 is LQKENI. The CDR3 runs 14 residues. The CDR3 protein is CASSLRTGDTEAFF. In nucleotides, the CDR3 is TGTGCCAGCTCACTACGAACAGGGGACACTGAAGCTTTCTTT.

The V call is TRBV7-9, the J call TRBJ2-7; the D gene is possibly TRBD2 (7 bases). The CDR3 extends over 16 amino acids. Germline V CDR1 and CDR2: SEHNR, FQNEAQ (reference sequence). Deletions cut 9 bases from V and 2 bases from J, with 23 bases between. The CDR3 region has the DNA TGTGCCAGTACCCGGGGGGCACCGGGGGATCCCTACGAGCAGTACTTC. Amino acid sequence: CASTRGAPGDPYEQYF.

V usage is TRBV4-1 and J usage is TRBJ2-7; D perhaps matches TRBD1 (5 bases). Germline CDR1 reads MGHRA; CDR2 reads YSYEKL. The CDR3 is made up of 13 amino acids. Trimming removed 4 bases from V and 2 bases from J, with 9 bases in between. CDR3 in DNA: TGCGCCAGCAGCCTTCGACAGACCTACGAGCAGTACTTC. It specifies CASSLRQTYEQYF.

This chain links TRBV19 with TRBJ1-2; 8 positions agree with TRBD1. J lost 2 bases, V lost 7 bases, and 12 bases had no gene match. The CDR3 contains 16 residues. Germline V gene data show CDR1 as LNHDA and CDR2 as SQIVND (reference sequence). The DNA for the CDR3 is TGTGCCAGTACCCCGGACAGGGACACCATCAACTATGGCTACACCTTC. Its protein product is CASTPDRDTINYGYTF.

The chain links TRBV4-1 to TRBJ2-1; TRBD2 matches at 7 bases. The V gene end was trimmed by 3 bases and the J gene end by 1 base; junction bases not matched to a gene: 12. This CDR3 spans 18 amino acids. Germline V gene data show CDR1 as MGHRA and CDR2 as YSYEKL. CDR3 amino acids: CASSHFIGRLESYNEQFF. DNA of the CDR3: TGCGCCAGCAGCCATTTTATCGGGAGGCTAGAATCCTACAATGAGCAGTTCTTC.

V is TRBV2 and J is TRBJ2-1; no reliable D call. V was trimmed by 1 base and J by 5 bases, leaving 0 bases between them. The CDR3 is 11 residues long. Germline assignment: CDR1 SNHLY and CDR2 FYNNEI. CDR3 sequence (DNA): TGTGCCAGCAGTGAAGACAATGAGCAGTTCTTC. This encodes CASSEDNEQFF.

V is TRBV5-1 and J is TRBJ1-3; weak D call: TRBD1 (6 bases). CDR3 length: 17 amino acids. Trimming stripped 5 bases from V and 8 bases from J, with 26 bases between. In germline, CDR1 is SGHRS, CDR2 YFSETQ. CDR3 in amino acids: CASRAGGSGFRLDTIYF. CDR3 bases: TGCGCCAGCAGAGCCGGGGGCAGTGGATTTCGTCTGGACACCATATATTTT. Filled out from reference TRBV5-1 and TRBJ1-3, the complete variable domain reads KAGVTQTPRYLIKTRGQQVTLSCSPISGHRSVSWYQQTPGQGLQFLFEYFSETQRNKGNFPGRFSGRQFSNSRSEMNVSTLELGDSALYLCASRAGGSGFRLDTIYFGEGSWLTVV.

The chain joins TRBV19 to TRBJ2-3, with D perhaps given as TRBD1 or TRBD2 (5 bases each). CDR1 and CDR2 (germline): LNHDA, SQIVND (reference sequence). Deletions cut 3 bases from V and 4 bases from J, with 17 bases between. This CDR3 region has 16 residues. In DNA, the CDR3 is TGTGCCAGTAGTATTCGGCTAGCTTTGGGGGCAGATACGCAGTATTTT. Encoded protein: CASSIRLALGADTQYF.

The chain is built from TRBV13 and TRBJ2-1; maybe TRBD2 (5 bases). Trimming removed 2 bases at V and 7 bases at J, with 21 bases between. The germline CDR1 and CDR2 sequences are PRHDT and FYEKMQ (reference sequence). This CDR3 region has 17 residues. The CDR3 DNA is TGTGCCAGCAGCTTAATGTTTCGGTGGGAGTCTTATAATGAGCAGTTCTTC. As protein: CASSLMFRWESYNEQFF.

J is TRBJ1-2 and V is TRBV5-1, with D unclear. The CDR3 totals 13 residues. Germline V gene sequence: CDR1 SGHRS, CDR2 YFSETQ. V was shortened by 2 bases and J by 7 bases, with 12 bases between the two germline ends. The chain's CDR3 is CASSFGIDGGYTF. CDR3 in DNA: TGCGCCAGCAGCTTCGGGATAGACGGTGGCTACACCTTC.

The chain joins TRBV28 to TRBJ1-1; D perhaps matches TRBD1 (6 bases). V dropped 4 bases and J dropped 0 bases, with 12 bases sitting between them. The V gene's germline CDR1 is MDHEN and CDR2 SYDVKM. The CDR3 runs 15 residues. CDR3 protein: CASSSQDRVNTEAFF. CDR3 nucleotide sequence: TGTGCCAGCAGTTCCCAGGACAGAGTGAACACTGAAGCTTTCTTT.

The CDR3 bases are TGCAGCGTTGAAGGGTCGGGGGGCCTTGAAGCTTTCTTT. Translation: CSVEGSGGLEAFF. V and J are TRBV29-1 and TRBJ1-1; a weak D match, TRBD1 (6 bases). Germline values: CDR1 SQVTM, CDR2 ANQGSEA. Between the trimmed V and J ends, which lost 1 base and 7 bases, there was a span of 13 bases. The CDR3 is 13 residues long.

V gene TRBV5-1 combines with J gene TRBJ2-2; D not resolved. CDR3 length: 16 residues. V lost 0 bases to trimming and J lost 1 base, with 10 bases between them. Germline loops: CDR1 SGHRS, CDR2 YFSETQ. As DNA, the CDR3 is TGCGCCAGCAGCTTGGCCTGGCAGAGGAACACCGGGGAGCTGTTTTTT. Its protein is CASSLAWQRNTGELFF.

This CDR3 is CASRTGTSGSGELFF. As DNA, the CDR3 is TGTGCCAGTAGGACCGGGACTAGCGGGTCCGGGGAGCTGTTTTTT. The chain combines TRBV19 with TRBJ2-2; 12 bases fit TRBD2. Losses at the gene ends were 6 bases for V and 6 bases for J; bases not matched to a gene: 5. This CDR3 contains 15 residues. Germline assignment: CDR1 LNHDA and CDR2 SQIVND (reference sequence).

The CDR3 nucleotides read TGTGCCAGCAGCGTGACAGGGTTCTCCGGGGAGCTGTTTTTT. Translated, it gives CASSVTGFSGELFF. This chain connects TRBV6-4 to TRBJ2-2, with 7 positions matching TRBD1. Germline V gene lookup returns CDR1 MRHNA and CDR2 SNTAGT. CDR3 size: 14 residues. J gave up 6 bases and V 6 bases, and 7 bases lay outside the gene matches.

This chain's CDR3 is CATSRGRDQETQYF. For the CDR3, the DNA is TGTGCCACCAGCAGAGGGAGAGACCAAGAGACCCAGTACTTC. The genes are TRBV15 and TRBJ2-5; D uncertain. V dropped 1 base and J dropped 0 bases, with 6 bases sitting between them. The CDR3 spans 14 residues. Germline CDR1 is LNHNV and CDR2 is YYDKDF (reference sequence).

V is TRBV4-1 and J is TRBJ2-5, with D unresolved. V was shortened by 1 base and J by 5 bases, with 8 bases between the two germline ends. The CDR3 has 13 residues. Per the germline V gene, CDR1 is MGHRA and CDR2 is YSYEKL. The CDR3 sequence is CASSQVPWETQYF. The CDR3 bases are TGCGCCAGCAGCCAAGTGCCCTGGGAGACCCAGTACTTC.

The chain joins TRBV28 to TRBJ2-3, with a tentative D call TRBD1 (6 bases). The CDR3 is 15 amino acids. V was shortened by 4 bases and J by 0 bases, with 11 bases between the two germline ends. The germline gives CDR1 MDHEN, CDR2 SYDVKM. Here the CDR3 reads CASSWQGPSTDTQYF. The CDR3 coding sequence is TGTGCCAGCAGTTGGCAGGGGCCAAGCACAGATACGCAGTATTTT.

The chain has TRBV7-9 and TRBJ2-7; TRBD1 matches 9 bases. CDR3 length: 17 residues. CDR1 and CDR2 (germline): SEHNR, FQNEAQ (reference sequence). J lost 3 bases, V lost 2 bases, and 11 bases had no gene match. DNA for the CDR3: TGTGCCAGCAGCTTAAAGGGACAGGGCTTAACGAACTACGAGCAGTACTTC. It codes for CASSLKGQGLTNYEQYF.

The chain uses TRBV6-1 and TRBJ1-5; tentatively, D is TRBD1 (6 bases). Germline CDR1 MNHNS, CDR2 SASEGT. CDR3 length: 15 amino acids. The V and J ends lost 0 bases and 9 bases respectively, with 15 bases between them. The CDR3 loop is CASSEAGGTGRPQHF. The CDR3 nucleotides read TGTGCCAGCAGTGAAGCAGGGGGTACTGGAAGGCCCCAGCATTTT.

V usage is TRBV5-1 and J usage is TRBJ2-7; D possibly corresponds to TRBD2 (6 bases). In germline, CDR1 is SGHRS, CDR2 YFSETQ. Trimming shortened V by 2 bases and J by 0 bases, and 12 bases separated the two germline ends. The CDR3 covers 15 residues. CDR3 loop: CASSFRDGSSYEQYF. CDR3 nucleotides: TGCGCCAGCAGCTTCCGAGACGGGAGCTCCTACGAGCAGTACTTC.